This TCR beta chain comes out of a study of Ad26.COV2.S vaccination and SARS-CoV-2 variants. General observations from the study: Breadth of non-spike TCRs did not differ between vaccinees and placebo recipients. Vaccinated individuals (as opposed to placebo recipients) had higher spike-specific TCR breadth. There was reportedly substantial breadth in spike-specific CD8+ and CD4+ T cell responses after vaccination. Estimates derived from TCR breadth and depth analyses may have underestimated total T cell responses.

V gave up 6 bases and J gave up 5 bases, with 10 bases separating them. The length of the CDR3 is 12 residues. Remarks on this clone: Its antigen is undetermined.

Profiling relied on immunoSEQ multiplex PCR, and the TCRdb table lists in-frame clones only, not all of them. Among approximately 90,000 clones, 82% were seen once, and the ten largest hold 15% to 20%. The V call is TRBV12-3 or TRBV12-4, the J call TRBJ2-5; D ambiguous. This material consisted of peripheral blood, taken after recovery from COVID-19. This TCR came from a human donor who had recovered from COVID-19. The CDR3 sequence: CASSPFGETQYF. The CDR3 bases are TGTGCCAGCAGCCCTTTTGGGGAGACCCAGTACTTC.